These 23 T cell receptor beta chains were sequenced from one sample in a study of T cell responses to AZD1222 COVID-19 vaccine. Repertoires were generated with immunoSEQ multiplex PCR, while TCRdb's copy carries only in-frame clones and drops some. This table has some 150,000 clones, about 90% appearing once. Here the sequenced sample was peripheral blood, taken 28 days after the second dose of the MenACWY control vaccine. The receptor set was obtained from an adult who received the MenACWY meningococcal vaccine as a control.

The CDR3 protein is CASLRSQGGEKLFF. The CDR3 DNA reads TGTGCCAGCTTGAGGTCGCAAGGGGGTGAAAAACTGTTTTTT. The chain links TRBV28 to TRBJ1-4; possibly TRBD1 for D (6 bases). V shed 8 bases and J shed 7 bases, with 17 bases lying between them. The CDR3 is 14 amino acids. Per germline, CDR1 MDHEN and CDR2 SYDVKM.

This clone was detected a few times. The J gene is TRBJ1-1, the V gene TRBV28; D gene uncertain. Trimming cost V 6 bases and J 3 bases, with 5 bases left between them. Germline V CDR1 and CDR2: MDHEN, SYDVKM. The CDR3 has 11 amino acids. Here the CDR3 DNA reads TGTGCCAGCAGCACCGACACTGAAGCTTTCTTT. Translating gives CASSTDTEAFF.

The chain is built from TRBV6-2 or TRBV6-3 and TRBJ2-3; the match to TRBD1 covers 7 bases. J gave up 2 bases and V 5 bases, and 10 bases lay outside the gene matches. Germline V lookup: CDR1 MNHEY, CDR2 SVGEGT. The CDR3 runs 16 residues. CDR3 coding DNA: TGTGCCAGCAGTAAAGGGGGCCAATGGGCCACAGATACGCAGTATTTT. Translated, it gives CASSKGGQWATDTQYF.

This clone showed up just once. V is TRBV7-3 and J is TRBJ2-1; D is perhaps TRBD1 (5 bases). CDR1 SGHTA and CDR2 FQGTGA come from the germline V gene. This CDR3 contains 13 residues. V lost 4 bases and J lost 6, with 10 bases in between. The CDR3 DNA follows: TGTGCCAGCAGCTGGGGCGAGAGCAATGAGCAGTTCTTC. It translates to CASSWGESNEQFF.

The chain recombines TRBV14 with TRBJ2-3; D uncertain. CDR3 length: 12 residues. Between the trimmed V and J ends, which lost 4 bases and 5 bases, there was a span of 7 bases. CDR1 is SGHDN and CDR2 is FVKESK in the germline V gene. DNA for the CDR3: TGTGCCAGCAGCCTAGTAGTAGATACGCAGTATTTT. This translates into CASSLVVDTQYF.

This clone occurred once. The rearrangement links TRBV19 to TRBJ1-1, with D tentatively TRBD1 (6 bases). Germline CDR1 LNHDA, CDR2 SQIVND (reference sequence). V gave up 6 bases and J gave up 5 bases, with 16 bases separating them. The CDR3 runs 14 residues. CDR3 DNA: TGTGCCAGTAGATTAGGGAGAAGGGGGACTGAAGCTTTCTTT. Amino acids: CASRLGRRGTEAFF.

The V and J genes are TRBV3-1 (or the pseudogene TRBV3-2) and TRBJ2-2; the D gene could be TRBD1 or TRBD2 (5 bases each). CDR1 and CDR2 (germline): LGHDT, YNNKEL (reference sequence). CDR3 length: 15 amino acids. The V gene lost 0 bases and the J gene lost 7 bases, with 12 bases spanning the gap. The CDR3 region has the DNA TGTGCCAGCAGCCAAGATCCCATGAGGGGCGGGGAGCTGTTTTTT. This translates into CASSQDPMRGGELFF.

V usage is TRBV6-6 and J usage is TRBJ1-5; weak D call: TRBD1 (5 bases). The V end was cut by 5 bases, the J end by 2 bases, with 19 bases between. The germline gives CDR1 MNHNY, CDR2 SVGAGI (reference sequence). The CDR3 consists of 17 residues. The CDR3 protein is CASSPGTPLRGNQPQHF. In nucleotides, the CDR3 is TGTGCCAGCAGTCCCGGGACTCCCCTCCGGGGCAATCAGCCCCAGCATTTT.

The chain combines TRBV4-3 with TRBJ1-3, with 9 bases fitting TRBD1. This CDR3 contains 18 residues. The germline gives CDR1 LGHNA, CDR2 YSLEER. The V and J ends lost 0 bases and 4 bases, in that order; junction bases with no gene match: 10. The CDR3 DNA sequence: TGCGCCAGCAGCCAAGAGGTACCTGGACAGGGGACAGGAAACACCATATATTTT. The encoded protein is CASSQEVPGQGTGNTIYF.

The V and J genes are TRBV21-1 and TRBJ1-5; the tabulated D call, TRBD1, remains unverified against the DNA. TRBV21-1 is described as a pseudogene. The CDR3 covers 13 residues. The CDR3 sequence: CATGTGRNQPQHF. The CDR3 bases are TGTGCCACGGGGACAGGGAGGAATCAGCCCCAGCATTTT.

The V gene is TRBV5-4, the J gene TRBJ1-2; the match to TRBD1 covers 7 bases. The CDR3 has 15 residues. Germline CDR1 and CDR2: SGHNT and YYREEE (reference sequence). Losses at the gene ends were 0 bases for V and 5 bases for J; bases not matched to a gene: 7. The chain's CDR3 is CASSLDTGVIYGYTF. CDR3 coding DNA: TGTGCCAGCAGCTTGGATACAGGGGTGATTTATGGCTACACCTTC.

The V call is TRBV10-3, the J call TRBJ1-1; TRBD1 aligns across 8 bases. Germline-derived CDR1 and CDR2 are ENHRY and SYGVKD. The CDR3 extends over 14 amino acids. Losses at the gene ends were 11 bases for V and 4 bases for J; bases not matched to a gene: 12. The CDR3 DNA reads as TGTGCCGCGAAAGTGGCAGGGGGCCCCACTGAAGCTTTCTTT. This translates into CAAKVAGGPTEAFF.

The rearrangement joins TRBV6-5 to TRBJ1-1; D possibly corresponds to TRBD1 (5 bases). Looked up from germline, CDR1 is MNHEY and CDR2 is SVGAGI. V was trimmed by 4 bases and J by 1 base, leaving 10 bases between them. The CDR3 is 14 amino acids. In nucleotides, the CDR3 is TGTGCCAGCAGTTCACCCGGGGGGAACACTGAAGCTTTCTTT. It is translated as CASSSPGGNTEAFF.

The chain carries TRBV12-5 and TRBJ1-2; TRBD1 might be the D (6 bases). Deletions cut 7 bases from V and 7 bases from J, with 19 bases between. Germline-derived CDR1 and CDR2 are LGHNT and FRNRAP. The CDR3 runs 14 residues. The CDR3 loop reads CASARGQQLFGYTF. CDR3 in DNA: TGTGCTAGTGCCAGAGGACAGCAGTTGTTTGGCTACACCTTC.

The chain recombines TRBV11-3 with TRBJ1-1; D is unclear. The CDR3 totals 13 residues. The V gene's germline CDR1 is SGHNT and CDR2 YENEEA. The germline V and J ends were trimmed by 5 bases and 3 bases, with 10 bases remaining between them. CDR3 DNA: TGTGCCAGCAGCCGGGGAAGCGACACTGAAGCTTTCTTT. Protein product: CASSRGSDTEAFF. Complete variable domain (other parts from reference TRBV11-3 and TRBJ1-1): EAGVVQSPRYKIIEKKQPVAFWCNPISGHNTLYWYLQNLGQGPELLIRYENEEAVDDSQLPKDRFSAERLKGVDSTLKIQPAELGDSAVYLCASSRGSDTEAFFGQGTRLTVV.

The chain links TRBV28 to TRBJ1-2; D is uncertain. Trimming cost V 6 bases and J 6 bases, with 14 bases left between them. The germline V gene has CDR1 MDHEN and CDR2 SYDVKM. The CDR3 is 13 amino acids. DNA for the CDR3: TGTGCCAGCAGGGTGGGCGGTCACGATGGCTACACCTTC. It specifies CASRVGGHDGYTF.

The chain carries TRBV6-2 or TRBV6-3 and TRBJ2-7; 9 bases fit TRBD1. There are 15 residues in the CDR3. CDR1 and CDR2 from the germline V gene are MNHEY and SVGEGT. With 2 bases clipped from V and 3 bases from J, the junction kept 5 bases outside the gene matches. The DNA of the CDR3 is TGTGCCAGCAGTTACGACAGGGGGTCCCTCTACGAGCAGTACTTC. It translates to CASSYDRGSLYEQYF.

The chain has TRBV28 and TRBJ1-1; D may be TRBD1 (5 bases). In germline, CDR1 is MDHEN, CDR2 SYDVKM. This CDR3 has 16 amino acids. V was pared by 7 bases and J by 11 bases, with 29 bases between. In nucleotides, the CDR3 is TGTGCCAGCACAACGCCCCTGGGGCAGGGAGGGAGTCGGGCTTTCTTT. It yields the protein CASTTPLGQGGSRAFF.

This chain joins TRBV7-2 and TRBJ1-4, with D perhaps TRBD1 (6 bases). CDR3 length equals 14 residues. Germline values: CDR1 SGHTA, CDR2 FQGNSA. V was shortened by 3 bases and J by 5 bases, with 10 bases between the two germline ends. The CDR3 protein is CASSFKGGNEKLFF. In DNA form, the CDR3 reads TGTGCCAGCAGCTTTAAGGGGGGGAATGAAAAACTGTTTTTT.

V is TRBV7-9 and J is TRBJ1-1; no reliable D call. CDR3 length equals 15 residues. The V gene's germline CDR1 is SEHNR and CDR2 FQNEAQ (reference sequence). Trimming pared 1 base from V and 4 bases from J, leaving 13 bases between. In DNA, the CDR3 is TGTGCCAGCAGCTTAGTTCCCAGACAATCCACTGAAGCTTTCTTT. It encodes CASSLVPRQSTEAFF.

The rearrangement joins TRBV11-2 to TRBJ2-5; D unresolved. Germline CDR1 reads SGHAT; CDR2 reads FQNNGV. V gave up 5 bases and J gave up 5 bases, with 21 bases separating them. The CDR3 has 16 amino acids. The CDR3 coding sequence is TGTGCCAGCAGCCCACAACGGGCCTTCCAAGGGGAGACCCAGTACTTC. It yields the protein CASSPQRAFQGETQYF.

The V gene is TRBV7-2, the J gene TRBJ2-2; D is unresolved. The CDR3 length is 14 residues. Per the germline V gene, CDR1 is SGHTA and CDR2 is FQGNSA. Trimming cost V 6 bases and J 3 bases, with 11 bases left between them. CDR3 sequence: CASRPPTYTGELFF. The CDR3 nucleotides read TGTGCCAGCAGACCTCCCACGTACACCGGGGAGCTGTTTTTT.

This clone was detected only once. The gene calls are TRBV6-2 or TRBV6-3 and TRBJ2-7, with D maybe TRBD2 (6 bases). The V and J ends lost 4 bases and 4 bases respectively, with 20 bases between them. CDR1 MNHEY and CDR2 SVGEGT come from the germline V gene. CDR3 size: 16 residues. The CDR3 region is CASSLDRTPGGYEQYF. CDR3 DNA sequence: TGTGCCAGCAGTTTGGACCGTACCCCCGGGGGATACGAGCAGTACTTC.